A selection of T cell receptor beta chains follows, all from one sample in a study of blood T cell repertoires in COVID-19. The repertoire was sequenced with immunoSEQ multiplex PCR; TCRdb's copy has only in-frame clones and lacks some. The sample includes fewer than 200,000 clones, roughly 86% seen only once; the top ten take less than 3%. Sequencing was carried out using peripheral blood. The receptor source for this set is a middle-aged man with active or convalescent COVID-19. Both conserved end residues are part of each CDR3. D genes are given only for firm matches. The size field is filled for only some rows; it gives once, few, many or a size class.

d_call j_call clone_size v_call cdr3_length cdr3_nt cdr3_aa
- TRBJ2-5 - TRBV6-5 15 TGTGCCAGCAGCACTGGAGACTTGTACCAAGAGACCCAGTACTTC CASSTGDLYQETQYF
- TRBJ1-3 - TRBV18 15 TGTGCCAGCTCATCCGCAGGGGCCCCTGGAAACACCATATATTTT CASSSAGAPGNTIYF
- TRBJ2-7 - TRBV11-1 16 TGTGCCAGCAGCTCCTTTGCAGGGGAATTTGCCTACGAGCAGTACTTC CASSSFAGEFAYEQYF
TRBD1 TRBJ1-5 - TRBV7-2 14 TGTGCCAGCAGCCAGGACAGGGTGAATCAGCCCCAGCATTTT CASSQDRVNQPQHF
- TRBJ2-5 - TRBV5-4 13 TGTGCCAGCAGCTTCGAGGGTTCGGAGACCCAGTACTTC CASSFEGSETQYF
- TRBJ1-6 - TRBV27 17 TGTGCCAGCAGTTTTGCAGGATGGGCCTCCTATAATTCACCCCTCCACTTT CASSFAGWASYNSPLHF
TRBD2 TRBJ2-1 - TRBV9 16 TGTGCCAGCAGCGGGACTAGCGGGGGATATAACAATGAGCAGTTCTTC CASSGTSGGYNNEQFF
TRBD2 TRBJ2-7 once TRBV9 14 TGTGCCAGCAGCTCCACTAGCGGGGGTTACGAGCAGTACTTC CASSSTSGGYEQYF
TRBD1 TRBJ1-1 once TRBV12-5 18 TGTGCTAGTGGTTTGGTGATATCGGGGACAGGGTATAACACTGAAGCTTTCTTT CASGLVISGTGYNTEAFF
- TRBJ1-5 - TRBV11-3 13 TGTGCCAGCAGCTTAGGCTCACTTCAGCCCCAGCATTTT CASSLGSLQPQHF
- TRBJ2-1 - TRBV4-1 16 TGCGCCAGCAGCCAAGATAGGCGGGTCTCCTACAATGAGCAGTTCTTC CASSQDRRVSYNEQFF
- TRBJ2-1 - TRBV6-1 15 TGTGCCAGCAGTGAAGGCCCGAGCTCCTACAATGAGCAGTTCTTC CASSEGPSSYNEQFF
- TRBJ2-3 - TRBV1 13 TGCACCAGCCTCAGACGGGGCACAGATACGCAGTATTTT CTSLRRGTDTQYF
TRBD2 TRBJ2-1 - TRBV7-8 15 TGTGCCAGCAGCCCTCTAGCGGGGGGGCAGGGTGAGCAGTTCTTC CASSPLAGGQGEQFF
- TRBJ2-3 once TRBV30 14 TGTGCCTGTCGACAGGGCGGGGGGCCAGATACGCAGTATTTT CACRQGGGPDTQYF
TRBD1 TRBJ1-2 - TRBV6-5 13 TGTGCCAGCAGACTCAGAGGGACAGATGGCTACACCTTC CASRLRGTDGYTF
TRBD1 TRBJ2-7 - TRBV5-5 14 TGTGCCAGCAGAATGCCAGGGGGCTCCTACGAGCAGTACTTC CASRMPGGSYEQYF
- TRBJ1-3 - TRBV7-2 13 TGTGCCAGCAGCTTTACAGTAGGAAACACCATATATTTT CASSFTVGNTIYF
- TRBJ2-7 - TRBV9 14 TGTGCCAGCCAACGCTTACCGGAGGGCGGCGAGCAGTACTTC CASQRLPEGGEQYF
TRBD1 TRBJ2-1 - TRBV5-1 15 TGCGCCAGCAGTTTGACAGGGGGGGAGTACAATGAGCAGTTCTTC CASSLTGGEYNEQFF
TRBD1 TRBJ1-5 - TRBV6-5 15 TGTGCCAGCAGAACGCCGACAGGGGCTCATCAGCCCCAGCATTTT CASRTPTGAHQPQHF
- TRBJ2-7 - TRBV9 15 TGTGCCAGCAGCGTAACCGGGACATACAAGGACGAGCAGTACTTC CASSVTGTYKDEQYF
TRBD1 TRBJ1-1 - TRBV6-1 15 TGTGCCAGCAGTGAAAGGACAGGGGCCTGGACTGAAGCTTTCTTT CASSERTGAWTEAFF
TRBD2 TRBJ2-2 few TRBV4-2 14 TGTGCCAGCAGCCGTGAGCGGGGTTCTGGGGAGCTGTTTTTT CASSRERGSGELFF
- TRBJ1-6 - TRBV5-1 15 TGCGCCAGCAGCTTGGATACAGGTGATAATTCACCCCTCCACTTT CASSLDTGDNSPLHF
- TRBJ1-2 - TRBV5-8 15 TGTGCCAGCAGCTTGGCCTTGTTAGTTAACTATGGCTACACCTTC CASSLALLVNYGYTF
TRBD1 TRBJ2-7 - TRBV5-1 14 TGCGCCAGCACCCCGGGACAGGGCCAGTTAGGGCAGTACTTC CASTPGQGQLGQYF
- TRBJ2-5 - TRBV7-2 13 TGTGCCAGCAGCTTGGGGGGAGTCGAGACCCAGTACTTC CASSLGGVETQYF
TRBD1 TRBJ1-1 - TRBV12-3/TRBV12-4 13 TGTGCAAGCATTAGGGGGCGAGTGACTGAAGCTTTCTTT CASIRGRVTEAFF
TRBD1 TRBJ1-3 - TRBV19 14 TGTGCCAGTATTGCCGGACAGGGAGGAAACACCATATATTTT CASIAGQGGNTIYF
- TRBJ1-5 - TRBV9 13 TGTGCCAGCAGCGTAGAGCCCGGTCAGCCCCAGCATTTT CASSVEPGQPQHF
- TRBJ1-1 - TRBV28 12 TGTGCCAGCAGTTTACAGGGCACTGAAGCTTTCTTT CASSLQGTEAFF
TRBD1 TRBJ1-4 - TRBV6-5 14 TGTGCCAGCAGGTCCCGGGCAGGGGGTGAAAAACTGTTTTTT CASRSRAGGEKLFF
TRBD1 TRBJ1-1 - TRBV28 15 TGTGCCAGCAGTTACAGGGGGAAGTCGGGCACTGAAGCTTTCTTT CASSYRGKSGTEAFF
TRBD2 TRBJ2-3 - TRBV19 15 TGTGCCAGTAGTGGAGCGGGGGGTATCTTGGATACGCAGTATTTT CASSGAGGILDTQYF
- TRBJ2-1 - TRBV5-1 16 TGCGCCAGCAGCTCCCATGGGGGGGCAACCGGTAATGAGCAGTTCTTC CASSSHGGATGNEQFF
- TRBJ1-3 - TRBV28 14 TGTGCCAGCAGAATACAGACCTCTGGAAACACCATATATTTT CASRIQTSGNTIYF
- TRBJ1-4 - TRBV28 15 TGTGCCAGCAGTAGCCAATTGGGGGGGAATGAAAAACTGTTTTTT CASSSQLGGNEKLFF
- TRBJ1-2 - TRBV2 14 TGTGCCAGCAGAGTTACAGGGTACTCCTATGGCTACACCTTC CASRVTGYSYGYTF
TRBD1 TRBJ2-1 - TRBV2 14 TGTGCCAGCAGTGCCCAGGGGGCGTACAATGAGCAGTTCTTC CASSAQGAYNEQFF
- TRBJ2-2 - TRBV28 14 TGTGCCAGCAAGGGGCAGGATTTTTTCGGGGAGCTGTTTTTT CASKGQDFFGELFF
- TRBJ2-5 - TRBV6-1 13 TGTGCCAGCAGTGAAGGAAAGAGTGGGACCCAGTACTTC CASSEGKSGTQYF
- TRBJ2-1 - TRBV5-5 16 TGTGCCAGCAGCCCCATAACAGGGTTCGACTACAATGAGCAGTTCTTC CASSPITGFDYNEQFF